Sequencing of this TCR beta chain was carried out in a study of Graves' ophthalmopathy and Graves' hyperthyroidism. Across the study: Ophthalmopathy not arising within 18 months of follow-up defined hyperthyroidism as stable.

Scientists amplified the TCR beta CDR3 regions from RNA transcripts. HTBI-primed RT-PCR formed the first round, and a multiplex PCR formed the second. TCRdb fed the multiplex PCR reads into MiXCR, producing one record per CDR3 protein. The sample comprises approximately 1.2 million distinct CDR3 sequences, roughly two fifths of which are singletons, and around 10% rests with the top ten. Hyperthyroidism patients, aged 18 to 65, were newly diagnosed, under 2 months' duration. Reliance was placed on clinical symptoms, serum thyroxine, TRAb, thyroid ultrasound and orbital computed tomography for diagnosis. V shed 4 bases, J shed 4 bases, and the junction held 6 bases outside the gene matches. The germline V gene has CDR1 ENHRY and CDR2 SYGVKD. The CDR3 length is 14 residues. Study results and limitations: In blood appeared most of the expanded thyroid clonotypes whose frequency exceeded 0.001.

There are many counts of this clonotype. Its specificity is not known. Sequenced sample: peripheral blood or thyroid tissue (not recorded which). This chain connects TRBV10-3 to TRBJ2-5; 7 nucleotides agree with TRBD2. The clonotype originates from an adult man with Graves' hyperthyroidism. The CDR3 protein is CAISGSSGTETQYF. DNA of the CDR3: TGTGCCATCAGTGGGTCTAGCGGAACAGAGACCCAGTACTTC.